The clone carrying this T cell receptor beta chain has only one observation. The data belong to a study of PD-1 blockade in classical Hodgkin lymphoma. Only in-frame clones appear in the TCRdb table, and some are missing; sequencing was by immunoSEQ multiplex PCR. This table has about 15,000 clones, approximately 84% appearing once. Time point meaning: newly diagnosed, previously untreated cHL patient sample. Untreated, newly diagnosed classical Hodgkin lymphoma PBMCs were comparators. CDR3 length: 14 amino acids. CDR1 is LNHDA, CDR2 SQIVND, per germline (reference sequence). V was cut by 7 bases and J by 6 bases, with 19 bases left in between.

The clonotype was recovered from a human donor with classical Hodgkin lymphoma. The specimen was peripheral blood mononuclear cells (PBMCs). The V gene is TRBV19, the J gene TRBJ2-7; perhaps TRBD2 as D (5 bases). CDR3 coding DNA: TGTGCCAGTACCCCGTCCCGAGGGTTGGGCGAGCAGTACTTC. Protein: CASTPSRGLGEQYF.